Presented here are 4 T cell receptor beta chains from one specimen sequenced in a study of blood T cell repertoires in COVID-19. The protocol was immunoSEQ multiplex PCR, while the TCRdb copy is restricted to in-frame clones and leaves out a portion. The sample shows about 150,000 clones, roughly 71% of them seen only once. Material for sequencing was peripheral blood. These receptors originate from a woman of 80 years or more with acute or convalescent COVID-19.

This chain links TRBV27 with TRBJ1-2, with unresolved D. This CDR3 is built from 15 residues. V was trimmed by 4 bases and J by 1 base, leaving 13 bases between them. Germline V CDR1 and CDR2: MNHEY, SMNVEV (reference sequence). The CDR3 sequence: CASSSHDTSNYGYTF. CDR3 nucleotides: TGTGCCAGCAGTTCACACGACACGAGTAACTATGGCTACACCTTC.

The chain uses TRBV10-1 and TRBJ1-1, with a tentative D call TRBD1 (5 bases). Germline CDR1 and CDR2: WNHNN and SYGVQD (reference sequence). Trimming took 5 bases from V and 2 from J, leaving 9 bases between them. CDR3 length equals 13 residues. The CDR3 is CASSMTANTEAFF. The DNA of the CDR3 is TGCGCCAGCAGTATGACAGCTAACACTGAAGCTTTCTTT.

This clone has only a few counts. The chain employs TRBV2 and TRBJ2-7, with a possible D match to TRBD1 (5 bases). Germline-derived CDR1 and CDR2 are SNHLY and FYNNEI. This CDR3 comprises 12 residues. The V end was cut by 5 bases, the J end by 4 bases, with 9 bases between. The CDR3 loop reads CASSTGSYEQYF. CDR3 sequence (DNA): TGTGCCAGCAGTACAGGATCTTACGAGCAGTACTTC.

This chain links TRBV6-5 with TRBJ1-2, with 12 bases aligning to TRBD1. The CDR3 covers 16 residues. With V trimmed by 0 bases and J by 4 bases, 3 bases remained unmatched. The V gene's germline CDR1 is MNHEY and CDR2 SVGAGI. CDR3 coding DNA: TGTGCCAGCAGTTACTCCATGGGACAGGGGGCCTATGGCTACACCTTC. Translated: CASSYSMGQGAYGYTF.